This T cell receptor beta chain was recovered during a study of shared clonotypes between healthy human individuals. Both subsets, CD45RA+ naive and CD45RA-negative memory, were split from the CD4+ cells. Germline assignment: CDR1 LNHDA and CDR2 SQIVND (reference sequence). The CDR3 contains 15 residues. V lost 3 bases and J lost 1; bases outside the gene matches: 2. Assay: immunoSEQ multiplex PCR; the TCRdb copy retains only in-frame clones and omits some. Of 1.4 million to 1.5 million clones in the sample, 95% to 97% were seen once. The chain carries TRBV19 and TRBJ2-7; 11 nucleotides line up with TRBD2. Specimen: naive CD4+ T cells sorted from blood. Subset reported: CD45RA+ positively selected. The receptor comes from a man aged 25-45 years in good health. This chain's CDR3 is CASSMGTSGSYEQYF. For the CDR3, the DNA is TGTGCCAGTAGTATGGGGACTAGCGGATCCTACGAGCAGTACTTC. Full variable domain (remainder filled in from reference TRBV19 and TRBJ2-7): DGGITQSPKYLFRKEGQNVTLSCEQNLNHDAMYWYRQDPGQGLRLIYYSQIVNDFQKGDIAEGYSVSREKKESFPLTVTSAQKNPTAFYLCASSMGTSGSYEQYFGPGTRLTVT.